The clone carrying this T cell receptor (beta chain) was observed at least ten times. No antigen is known for it. Trimming shortened V by 0 bases and J by 4 bases, and 9 bases separated the two germline ends. The CDR3 length is 14 residues. Per the germline V gene, CDR1 is SGHTA and CDR2 is FQGNSA. This specimen comes from a study of CD8 T cells in ankylosing spondylitis. Study findings and constraints: Previously reported in reactive arthritis synovial fluid and blood were some of the motif variants. Significantly higher representation of disease-linked clones was reported for matched ankylosing spondylitis synovial fluid.

MiXCR was run by TCRdb on the 5' RACE reads, yielding one entry per CDR3 protein. The sample includes about 140,000 distinct CDR3 sequences, roughly 8% of them seen just once. The chain recombines TRBV7-2 with TRBJ1-1, with D maybe TRBD1 (6 bases). What was sequenced was synovial fluid, either unsorted or a sorted T cell fraction (not recorded which). The receptor was isolated from a male donor with ankylosing spondylitis. This CDR3 reads CASSLAAGVTEAFF. As DNA, the CDR3 is TGTGCCAGCAGCTTAGCGGCAGGGGTCACTGAAGCTTTCTTT.